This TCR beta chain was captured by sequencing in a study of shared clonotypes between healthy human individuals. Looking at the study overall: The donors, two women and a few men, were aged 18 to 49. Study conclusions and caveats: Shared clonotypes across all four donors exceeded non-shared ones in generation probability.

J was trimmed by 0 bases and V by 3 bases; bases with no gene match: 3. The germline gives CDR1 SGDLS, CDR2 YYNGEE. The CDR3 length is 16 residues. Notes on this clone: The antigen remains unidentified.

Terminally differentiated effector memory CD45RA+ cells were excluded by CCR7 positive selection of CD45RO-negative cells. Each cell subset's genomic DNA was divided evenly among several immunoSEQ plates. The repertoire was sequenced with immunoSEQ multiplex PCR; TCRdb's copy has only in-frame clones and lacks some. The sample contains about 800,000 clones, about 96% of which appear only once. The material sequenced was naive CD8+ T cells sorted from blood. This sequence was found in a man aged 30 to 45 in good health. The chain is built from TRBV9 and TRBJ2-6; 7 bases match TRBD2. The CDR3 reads CASSARTSSGANVLTF. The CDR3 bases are TGTGCCAGCAGCGCTCGGACTAGCTCTGGGGCCAACGTCCTGACTTTC.